The 20 T cell receptor beta chains reported below all come from one sample, sequenced in a study of TIL therapy for anti-PD-1-resistant metastatic lung cancer. The libraries were made with immunoSEQ v3. Sequencing was performed with immunoSEQ multiplex PCR; in TCRdb, only in-frame clones are kept and a portion is missing. Altogether 36,000 or so clones are present, 70% to 75% being singletons, with the ten largest covering about 6%. Time point meaning: pre-treatment sample, taken before nivolumab and TIL therapy. Source: blood, taken at baseline. The origin of the receptors is a person aged 25-80 years with non-small cell lung cancer.

In this sample, this clone turned up a few times. V is TRBV4-2 and J is TRBJ2-2, with TRBD2 identical over 10 bases. The CDR3 extends over 15 amino acids. J lost 10 bases, V lost 4 bases, and 9 bases had no gene match. The germline gives CDR1 LGHNA, CDR2 YNFKEQ. DNA for the CDR3: TGTGCCAGCAGCCTACCGGGACTAGCGTTGGAGGAGCTGTTTTTT. It encodes CASSLPGLALEELFF.

The table lists this clone with a few counts. The J gene is TRBJ1-1, the V gene TRBV5-1; possibly TRBD1 for D (5 bases). Per germline, CDR1 SGHRS and CDR2 YFSETQ. The CDR3 consists of 14 residues. The V and J ends lost 3 bases and 5 bases respectively, with 14 bases between them. Here the CDR3 reads CASSSGDFSTEAFF. The DNA of the CDR3 is TGCGCCAGCAGCTCCGGGGACTTCTCGACTGAAGCTTTCTTT.

This chain uses TRBV7-6 with TRBJ2-1; D is unresolved. Between the trimmed V and J ends, which lost 5 bases and 4 bases, there was a span of 9 bases. CDR1 SGHVS and CDR2 FNYEAQ come from the germline V gene. The length of the CDR3 is 13 residues. Written as DNA, the CDR3 is TGTGCCAGCAGCCCGGACGGGTACAATGAGCAGTTCTTC. Its translation is CASSPDGYNEQFF.

V gene TRBV4-3 combines with J gene TRBJ1-4; tentative D call: TRBD1 (6 bases). V was trimmed by 0 bases and J by 8 bases, leaving 16 bases between them. Germline V gene sequence: CDR1 LGHNA, CDR2 YSLEER. The CDR3 is 16 amino acids. As DNA, the CDR3 is TGCGCCAGCAGCCAAGAAATGGGGGCGTTAGCCGAAAAACTGTTTTTT. Protein: CASSQEMGALAEKLFF.

The chain recombines TRBV9 with TRBJ1-4; 8 bases are shared with TRBD1. Germline CDR1 SGDLS, CDR2 YYNGEE. This CDR3 is built from 15 residues. Trimming removed 0 bases from V and 5 bases from J; junction bases left unmatched: 3. The CDR3 protein is CASSVEDRVNEKLFF. CDR3 DNA sequence: TGTGCCAGCAGCGTAGAGGACAGGGTAAATGAAAAACTGTTTTTT. Using reference TRBV9 and TRBJ1-4 for the parts outside the CDR3, the full variable domain is DSGVTQTPKHLITATGQRVTLRCSPRSGDLSVYWYQQSLDQGLQFLIQYYNGEERAKGNILERFSAQQFPDLHSELNLSSLELGDSALYFCASSVEDRVNEKLFFGSGTQLSVL.

DNA of the CDR3: TGTGCCAGCAGCTTAGGACTGGGCTACAATGAGCAGTTCTTC. Its protein product is CASSLGLGYNEQFF. The chain is built from TRBV7-2 and TRBJ2-1; no clear D. The CDR3 sequence is 14 residues long. CDR1 and CDR2 (germline): SGHTA, FQGNSA. Trimming left V 1 base short and J 3 bases short, with 7 bases between.

The table lists this clone with a few counts. The rearrangement links TRBV5-4 to TRBJ1-2, with a possible D match to TRBD1 (6 bases). This CDR3 has 14 residues. CDR1 and CDR2 from the germline V gene are SGHNT and YYREEE (reference sequence). V lost 1 base and J 5 bases, leaving 12 bases between the germline ends. CDR3 sequence reads: CASSLFGGQYGYTF. CDR3 bases: TGTGCCAGCAGCTTGTTCGGGGGCCAGTATGGCTACACCTTC.

The chain combines TRBV9 with TRBJ1-5; D gene unclear. CDR3 length: 14 amino acids. Germline loops: CDR1 SGDLS, CDR2 YYNGEE. V was clipped by 0 bases and J by 1 base, with 5 bases between them. The CDR3 nucleotides are TGTGCCAGCAGCGTAGAATCCAGCAATCAGCCCCAGCATTTT. Protein product: CASSVESSNQPQHF.

The chain links TRBV11-2 to TRBJ2-3; perhaps TRBD2 as D (6 bases). The ends were cut back, 2 bases at V and 2 bases at J, with 20 bases in the middle. Germline V lookup: CDR1 SGHAT, CDR2 FQNNGV. The CDR3 extends over 18 amino acids. The CDR3 DNA reads TGTGCCAGCAGCTTATTCCCCATAGCGGAAGTAAACACAGATACGCAGTATTTT. Amino acids: CASSLFPIAEVNTDTQYF.

The chain has TRBV7-2 and TRBJ2-1; 7 bases map to TRBD1. V shed 5 bases and J 2 bases; nucleotides not matched to a gene: 6. From germline, CDR1 is SGHTA and CDR2 FQGNSA. The CDR3 is 15 amino acids. The DNA of the CDR3 is TGTGCCAGCAGCACTAGACAGGGAACCTACAATGAGCAGTTCTTC. Its translation: CASSTRQGTYNEQFF.

This chain joins TRBV15 and TRBJ1-5, with D unclear. Per germline, CDR1 LNHNV and CDR2 YYDKDF (reference sequence). This CDR3 region has 16 residues. V gave up 1 base and J gave up 1 base, with 11 bases separating them. The CDR3 DNA follows: TGTGCCACCAGCAGAGTGGGGTATGCAAGCAATCAGCCCCAGCATTTT. It specifies CATSRVGYASNQPQHF.

The J gene is TRBJ1-1, the V gene TRBV5-6; D is perhaps TRBD1 (5 bases). The V gene lost 0 bases and the J gene lost 4 bases, with 13 bases spanning the gap. Looked up from germline, CDR1 is SGHDT and CDR2 is YYEEEE. This CDR3 region has 15 residues. In DNA, the CDR3 is TGTGCCAGCAGCTTGGTAGGCAGGGATGTCACTGAAGCTTTCTTT. Its protein product is CASSLVGRDVTEAFF.

The chain links TRBV5-1 to TRBJ2-2, with D possibly matching TRBD1 (6 bases). Germline V CDR1 and CDR2: SGHRS, YFSETQ. V was pared by 3 bases and J by 6 bases, with 9 bases between. The CDR3 is 13 residues long. The CDR3 loop reads CASSYGQSGELFF. CDR3 DNA sequence: TGCGCCAGCAGCTACGGACAGTCCGGGGAGCTGTTTTTT.

This chain joins TRBV14 and TRBJ1-2; D remains ambiguous. Per the germline V gene, CDR1 is SGHDN and CDR2 is FVKESK. Trimming shortened V by 1 base and J by 3 bases, and 15 bases separated the two germline ends. The CDR3 has 16 amino acids. The CDR3: CASSQGPHSNYYGYTF. CDR3 DNA sequence: TGTGCCAGCAGCCAAGGCCCCCACAGCAATTACTATGGCTACACCTTC.

A single count supports this clone. This sequence joins TRBV27 and TRBJ1-1; the D is unclear. The CDR3 has 11 amino acids. V lost 7 bases and J lost 5, with 8 bases in between. Germline V gene sequence: CDR1 MNHEY, CDR2 SMNVEV (reference sequence). The CDR3 nucleotides are TGTGCCAGCACCGTAGGGACTGAAGCTTTCTTT. Translation gives CASTVGTEAFF.

The V and J genes are TRBV28 and TRBJ1-4, with 7 bases lining up with TRBD1. CDR1 is MDHEN, CDR2 SYDVKM, per germline. The CDR3 length is 14 residues. The ends lost 2 bases at V and 8 bases at J; junction bases unmatched: 5. CDR3 nucleotide sequence: TGTGCCAGCAGTTTACCAGGGGGGGAAGAAAAACTGTTTTTT. It encodes CASSLPGGEEKLFF.

This clone turned up a few times. The chain employs TRBV7-3 and TRBJ1-6; D gene unclear. V dropped 1 base and J dropped 2 bases, with 3 bases sitting between them. Germline CDR1 and CDR2: SGHTA and FQGTGA. This CDR3 is built from 14 residues. CDR3 nucleotides: TGTGCCAGCAGCTTAAAGGCCTATAATTCACCCCTCCACTTT. This sequence encodes CASSLKAYNSPLHF. Filled out from reference TRBV7-3 and TRBJ1-6, the complete variable domain reads GAGVSQTPSNKVTEKGKYVELRCDPISGHTALYWYRQSLGQGPEFLIYFQGTGAADDSGLPNDRFFAVRPEGSVSTLKIQRTERGDSAVYLCASSLKAYNSPLHFGNGTRLTVT.

CDR3: CASSLLGSSYNEQFF. Written as DNA, the CDR3 is TGTGCCAGCAGCCTCCTTGGGTCCTCCTACAATGAGCAGTTCTTC. The chain uses TRBV5-6 and TRBJ2-1; D uncertain. CDR1 is SGHDT, CDR2 YYEEEE, per germline. The ends were cut back, 4 bases at V and 0 bases at J, with 11 bases in the middle. The CDR3 extends over 15 amino acids.

This clone has just one count. The CDR3 coding sequence is TGTGCCAGCAGCTCACAGCCTAGCGGGAGCACAGATACGCAGTATTTT. This sequence encodes CASSSQPSGSTDTQYF. The V and J genes are TRBV5-5 and TRBJ2-3, with 8 bases that match TRBD2. Germline V gives CDR1 SGHKS, CDR2 YYEKEE (reference sequence). V was clipped by 3 bases and J by 0 bases; unmatched bases: 6. The CDR3 is 16 residues long.

This clone occurred once. The chain is built from TRBV14 and TRBJ2-7; D not certain. V lost 1 base and J 4 bases, leaving 2 bases between the germline ends. Germline CDR1 SGHDN, CDR2 FVKESK. The CDR3 length is 11 residues. The CDR3 DNA reads as TGTGCCAGCAGCCAAGCTTACGAGCAGTACTTC. This gives the protein CASSQAYEQYF.